This TCR beta chain originates from a study of T-cell memory formation after mild COVID-19. Study as a whole: TCR clusters were mostly confined to one donor each. Study results and limitations: Pre-infection memory already had some responding clones, implying cross-reactive memory joined.

After 5'RACE with constant-segment primers, TCR alpha and TCR beta cDNA libraries carrying sample barcodes and UMIs were obtained. TCRdb reanalysed the 5' RACE reads using MiXCR and keeps one entry per CDR3 protein. Seen here are roughly 190,000 distinct CDR3 sequences, over 9.5% observed once, and the top ten hold 2.5% to 3.5%. Concerning this clonotype itself: Its antigen remains unidentified.

Germline lookup yields CDR1 MNHEY and CDR2 SVGEGT. The CDR3 totals 14 residues. Trimming took off 4 bases at V and 2 bases at J, with 10 bases between the two ends. This sequence was found in a man aged 18 to 29 who had mild COVID-19 (a few samples of this study predate the infection). Cell type and time point are not known. The rearrangement uses TRBV6-2 or TRBV6-3 and TRBJ2-3; a possible D gene is TRBD2 (5 bases). Source material: PBMCs or a T cell subset sorted from them (not recorded which). CDR3 residues: CASSSEGLTDTQYF. The CDR3 nucleotides read TGTGCCAGCAGTTCCGAAGGACTCACAGATACGCAGTATTTT.